This entry is about one TCR beta chain. Its antigen is not identified. The sample originates from a study of T cells expressing NK-cell markers. Study overall: Researchers got TCR beta repertoires out of sorted CD3+CD56+NKG2C+, CD3+CD56+NKG2C- and CD3+CD56-NKG2C+ T cells.

One entry per CDR3 protein, without DNA, is what TCRdb gives after re-calling the 5' RACE reads. Its listing shows a few hundred thousand distinct CDR3 sequences. From germline, CDR1 is MNHEY and CDR2 SVGAGI. This CDR3 contains 17 residues. Regarding the study as a whole: Of the CD8+ T cells in roughly 6 donors, roughly 1.0-7.5% belonged to dominant NKG2C+ clonotypes.

The origin of this receptor is a man aged 18-70 years in good health. This rearrangement joins TRBV6-5 to TRBJ2-7. Sequencing input: blood T cells: a sorted CD56 or NKG2C T cell subset, CD4+ or CD8+ T cells, or bulk PBMC T cells (not recorded which). CDR3 sequence: CASSYSPGGSVRYEQYF.